Below, 2 T cell receptor beta chains from the same sample are listed, as sequenced in a study of T cell changes during pregnancy in multiple sclerosis. Profiled with immunoSEQ multiplex PCR; TCRdb holds only in-frame clones, not every one. Among approximately 44,000 clones listed, 90% to 95% were seen once. This material consisted of CD4+ T cells from peripheral blood mononuclear cells, taken before pregnancy. These receptors were obtained from a female donor with multiple sclerosis, enrolled in a pregnancy study.

The chain couples TRBV10-2 to TRBJ2-3; no clear D gene. The CDR3 length is 11 residues. Germline-derived CDR1 and CDR2 are WSHSY and SAAADI. V was clipped by 6 bases and J by 3 bases, with 4 bases between them. The CDR3 sequence: CASRATDTQYF. In nucleotides, the CDR3 is TGCGCCAGCAGGGCAACAGATACGCAGTATTTT.

V usage is TRBV21-1 and J usage is TRBJ1-2; the D call of TRBD1 is as the table states it, not checked on the DNA. TRBV21-1 is classified as a pseudogene. This CDR3 region has 15 residues. CDR3 loop: CASSSRTGGFGGYIF. The CDR3 DNA follows: TGTGCCAGCAGCTCCCGGACAGGGGGCTTTGGTGGCTACATCTTC.